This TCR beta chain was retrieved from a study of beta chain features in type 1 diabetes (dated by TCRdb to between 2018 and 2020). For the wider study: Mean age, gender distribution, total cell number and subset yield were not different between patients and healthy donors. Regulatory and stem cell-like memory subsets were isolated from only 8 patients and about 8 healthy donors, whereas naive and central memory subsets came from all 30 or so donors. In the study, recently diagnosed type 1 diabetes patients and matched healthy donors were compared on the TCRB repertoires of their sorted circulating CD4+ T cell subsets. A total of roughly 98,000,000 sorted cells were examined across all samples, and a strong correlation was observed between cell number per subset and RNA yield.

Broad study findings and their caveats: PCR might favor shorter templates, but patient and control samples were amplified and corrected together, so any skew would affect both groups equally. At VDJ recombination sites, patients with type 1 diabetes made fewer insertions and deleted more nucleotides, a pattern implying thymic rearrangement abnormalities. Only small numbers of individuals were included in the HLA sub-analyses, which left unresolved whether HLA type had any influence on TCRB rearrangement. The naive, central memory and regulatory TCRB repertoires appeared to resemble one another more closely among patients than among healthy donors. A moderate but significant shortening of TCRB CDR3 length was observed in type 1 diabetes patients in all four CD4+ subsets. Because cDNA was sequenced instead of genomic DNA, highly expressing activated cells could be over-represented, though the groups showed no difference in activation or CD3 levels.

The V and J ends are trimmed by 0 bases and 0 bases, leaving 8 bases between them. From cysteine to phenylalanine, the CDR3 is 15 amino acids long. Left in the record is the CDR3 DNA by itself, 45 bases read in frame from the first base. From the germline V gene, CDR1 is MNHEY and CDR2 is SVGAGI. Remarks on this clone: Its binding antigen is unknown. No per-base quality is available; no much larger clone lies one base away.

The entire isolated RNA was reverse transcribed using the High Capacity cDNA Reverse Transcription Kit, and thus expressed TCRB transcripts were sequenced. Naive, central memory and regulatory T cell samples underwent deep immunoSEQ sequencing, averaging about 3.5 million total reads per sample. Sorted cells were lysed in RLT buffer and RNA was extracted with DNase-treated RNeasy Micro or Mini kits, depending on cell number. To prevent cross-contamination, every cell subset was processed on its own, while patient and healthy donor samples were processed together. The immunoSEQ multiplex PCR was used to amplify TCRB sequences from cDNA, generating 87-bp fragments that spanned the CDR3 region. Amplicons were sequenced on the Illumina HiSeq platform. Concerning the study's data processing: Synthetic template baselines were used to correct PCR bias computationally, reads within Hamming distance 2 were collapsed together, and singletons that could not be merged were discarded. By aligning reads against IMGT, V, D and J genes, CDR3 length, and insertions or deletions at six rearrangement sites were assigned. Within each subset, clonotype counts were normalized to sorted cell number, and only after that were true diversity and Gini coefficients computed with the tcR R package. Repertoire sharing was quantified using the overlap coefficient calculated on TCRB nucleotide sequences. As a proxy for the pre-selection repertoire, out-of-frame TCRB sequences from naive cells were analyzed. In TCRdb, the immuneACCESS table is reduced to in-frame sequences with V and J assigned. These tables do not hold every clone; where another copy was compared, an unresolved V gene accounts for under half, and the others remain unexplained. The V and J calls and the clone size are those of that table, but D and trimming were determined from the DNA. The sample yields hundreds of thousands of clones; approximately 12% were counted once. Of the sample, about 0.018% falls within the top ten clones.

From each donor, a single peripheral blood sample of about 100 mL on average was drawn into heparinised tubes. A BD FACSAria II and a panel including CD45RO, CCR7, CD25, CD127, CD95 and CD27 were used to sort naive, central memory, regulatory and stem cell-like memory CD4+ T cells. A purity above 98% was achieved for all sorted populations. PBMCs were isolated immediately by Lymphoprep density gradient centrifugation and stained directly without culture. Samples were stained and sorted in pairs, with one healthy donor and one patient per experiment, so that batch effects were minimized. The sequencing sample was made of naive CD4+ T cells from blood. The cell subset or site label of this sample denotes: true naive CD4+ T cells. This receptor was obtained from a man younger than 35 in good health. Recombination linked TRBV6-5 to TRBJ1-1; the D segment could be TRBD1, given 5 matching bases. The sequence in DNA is TGTGCCAGCAGTTACTCGACAGTTTTGAACACTGAAGCTTTCTTT. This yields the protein CASSYSTVLNTEAFF.